A few counts support the clone carrying this T cell receptor (beta chain). Its antigen is as yet unknown. Gene names denote mouse genes. The read ends 1 residue before the CDR3 terminus; that terminus is restored from the germline J gene. Described time point: mouse harvest day 14 after allogeneic transplant. Each mouse received 10^7 T-cell-depleted marrow cells plus 10^6 splenic CD5+ T cells by tail vein. This mouse GVHD model was MHC-mismatched B6 to BALB/c, profiled day 7 or 14. The CDR3 contains 13 residues. Trimming stripped 2 bases from V and 0 bases from J, with 6 bases between. Germline V gene data show CDR1 as NSHNY and CDR2 as SYGAGN. These data are taken from a study of tissue T cells after allogeneic stem cell transplantation. Overall study findings and caveats: Motif-based clustering found tissue-specific repertoire signatures shared across patients, though few clones were shared. Only a limited share of tissue TCRs appeared in blood or spleen. Alloreactivity or antigen specificity of tissue TCRs was not determined; some clones might be host cells.

Measured with immunoSEQ multiplex PCR; TCRdb has only the in-frame clones, and not every one. The sample lists 850 to 1,300 clones; approximately 50% were seen once. Specimen: spleen. This sequence joins TRBV13-1 and TRBJ2-7; no clear D gene. The origin of this receptor is a female BALB/c mouse given C57BL/6 T cells with graft-versus-host disease after an allogeneic hematopoietic cell transplant. The CDR3 reads CASSDGSSYEQYF. The sequenced CDR3 bases are TGTGCCAGCAGTGACGGGAGCTCCTATGAACAGTAC.